These 12 T cell receptor beta chains share one sample of origin, sequenced in a study of post-analysis software for immune sequencing data. General study points: Controls had lower frequencies than patients of about five TRBV segments, which included TRBV5-6, TRBV5-1 and TRBV20-1.

The library was made from cDNA and included unique molecular identifiers. TCRdb ran MiXCR on the PCR reads and lists one entry per CDR3 protein. The data hold hundreds of thousands of distinct CDR3 sequences, with just under 30% observed a single time. These receptors are not linked to any known antigen. Sequencing was carried out using blood. These TCRs come from a girl aged 5 to 17 with multiple sclerosis.

This chain uses TRBV4-3 with TRBJ1-5, with D maybe TRBD1 (6 bases). The germline V gene has CDR1 LGHNA and CDR2 YSLEER. The ends were cut back, 0 bases at V and 7 bases at J, with 13 bases in the middle. The CDR3 length is 15 residues. CDR3 in amino acids: CASSQDWGQNQPQHF. CDR3 sequence (DNA): TGCGCCAGCAGCCAAGATTGGGGGCAGAACCAGCCCCAGCATTTT.

This clonotype has only one observation. The chain couples TRBV27 to TRBJ1-1, with 9 bases lining up with TRBD1. V trimming: 0 bases; J trimming: 4 bases; junction bases outside the gene matches: 6. The CDR3 loop spans 16 amino acids. CDR1 MNHEY and CDR2 SMNVEV come from the germline V gene (reference sequence). As DNA, the CDR3 is TGTGCCAGCAGTTTATCGCCGGGACAGGGCGGCACTGAAGCTTTCTTT. Its translation: CASSLSPGQGGTEAFF.

This rearrangement joins TRBV24-1 to TRBJ1-5, with TRBD1 identical over 10 bases. This CDR3 comprises 16 residues. Looked up from germline, CDR1 is KGHDR and CDR2 is SFDVKD. V gave up 5 bases and J gave up 3 bases; unmatched junction bases: 6. CDR3 sequence reads: CATSAQDRGNNQPQHF. CDR3 nucleotide sequence: TGTGCCACCAGTGCCCAGGACAGGGGGAACAATCAGCCCCAGCATTTT.

This clonotype showed up just a few times. The V gene is TRBV20-1, the J gene TRBJ1-1, with a weak D call TRBD1 (5 bases). The CDR3 sequence is 11 residues long. Trimming shortened V by 5 bases and J by 5 bases, and 9 bases separated the two germline ends. CDR1 is DFQATT and CDR2 is SNEGSKA in the germline V gene (reference sequence). CDR3 protein: CSALRTTEAFF. DNA of the CDR3: TGCAGTGCTCTTCGGACAACTGAAGCTTTCTTT.

The chain carries TRBV7-6 and TRBJ1-5; the D gene is possibly TRBD1 (6 bases). There are 13 residues in the CDR3. Deletions cut 9 bases from V and 0 bases from J, with 9 bases between. CDR1 is SGHVS and CDR2 is FNYEAQ in the germline V gene. This chain's CDR3 is CASGQYSNQPQHF. For the CDR3, the DNA is TGTGCCAGTGGACAGTATAGCAATCAGCCCCAGCATTTT.

This clonotype was seen a handful of times. The chain's CDR3 is CASSQRREETQYF. CDR3 nucleotide sequence: TGTGCCAGCAGCCAAAGGAGGGAGGAGACCCAGTACTTC. The gene calls are TRBV2 and TRBJ2-5, with a weak D call TRBD2 (6 bases). The ends were cut back, 6 bases at V and 5 bases at J, with 13 bases in the middle. CDR1 and CDR2 (germline): SNHLY, FYNNEI. The CDR3 consists of 13 residues.

This rearrangement joins TRBV3-1 to TRBJ2-4, with D perhaps assigned TRBD1 or TRBD2 (5 bases each). CDR1 is LGHDT and CDR2 is YNNKEL in the germline V gene (reference sequence). V lost 3 bases, J lost 8 bases, and 20 bases lay in between. This CDR3 has 16 amino acids. CDR3 amino acids: CASSHGPGTRPDIQYF. CDR3 sequence (DNA): TGTGCCAGCAGCCATGGACCCGGGACCCGCCCAGACATTCAGTACTTC.

This clonotype was recorded once. The chain couples TRBV18 to TRBJ1-5; 8 bases map to TRBD1. This CDR3 has 14 residues. Per germline, CDR1 KGHSH and CDR2 LQKENI. Germline trimming cut 4 bases from V and 6 bases from J; bases unmatched to any gene: 5. The CDR3 loop reads CASSLNTGGQPQHF. Here the CDR3 DNA reads TGTGCCAGCTCACTGAACACAGGGGGTCAGCCCCAGCATTTT.

In its sample, this clonotype was seen a few times. V and J are TRBV7-9 and TRBJ2-1; D could derive from TRBD1 or TRBD2 (6 bases each). The CDR3 totals 20 residues. Germline V gives CDR1 SEHNR, CDR2 FQNEAQ (reference sequence). Deletions cut 5 bases from V and 4 bases from J, with 30 bases between. The CDR3 DNA follows: TGTGCCAGCAGCCCCGAGCCCGGGCAGGTGGAGGGGGTGAGATACAATGAGCAGTTCTTC. It is translated as CASSPEPGQVEGVRYNEQFF.

This clonotype was counted between two and nine times. CDR3 coding DNA: TGCAGTGCTAGTCTCCGGGAGGACCTTCAAGAGACCCAGTACTTC. This sequence encodes CSASLREDLQETQYF. This rearrangement joins TRBV20-1 to TRBJ2-5; 7 nucleotides agree with TRBD2. The germline V gene has CDR1 DFQATT and CDR2 SNEGSKA (reference sequence). With 3 bases clipped from V and 2 bases from J, the junction kept 9 bases outside the gene matches. The CDR3 extends over 15 amino acids.

This clonotype was seen a handful of times. The V gene is TRBV7-2, the J gene TRBJ1-2; D remains unclear. This CDR3 has 11 residues. Trimming shortened V by 5 bases and J by 7 bases, and 8 bases separated the two germline ends. Germline V gene data show CDR1 as SGHTA and CDR2 as FQGNSA. CDR3 coding DNA: TGTGCCAGCAGCCCTGGGCTTGGCTACACCTTC. Its translation: CASSPGLGYTF.

This clonotype was observed a few times. Here the CDR3 DNA reads TGTGCCAGCAGCCTTGGGAGGGCGGGAGCGGGAATTACAGATACGCAGTATTTT. Translating it yields CASSLGRAGAGITDTQYF. V usage is TRBV5-5 and J usage is TRBJ2-3; 7 bases fit TRBD2. The junction had 17 bases not matched to a gene; V was cut back by 4 bases and J by 3 bases. The CDR3 runs to 18 residues. In germline, CDR1 is SGHKS, CDR2 YYEKEE (reference sequence).